This entry concerns a single T cell receptor (beta chain). Antigen: not known. This record comes from a study of radiotherapy plus CTLA-4 blockade in lung cancer. Study summary: Disease control was achieved by about 34% of patients, and objective responses by about 19%.

Study-wide findings and caveats: In blood, after radiotherapy plus ipilimumab, tumor-derived TCR clones expanded.

Germline-derived CDR1 and CDR2 are SGHRS and YFSETQ. The ends were cut back, 1 base at V and 7 bases at J, with 14 bases in the middle. CDR3 length equals 15 residues. Data came from immunoSEQ multiplex PCR; TCRdb stores just in-frame clones and leaves some out. The table shows around 100,000 clones, with approximately 77% occurring only once. The material was peripheral blood, obtained from a patient treated with radiotherapy plus ipilimumab. This chain uses TRBV5-1 with TRBJ1-4; TRBD1 might be the D (6 bases). The clonotype was recovered from a human donor with non-small cell lung cancer that progressed on radiotherapy plus ipilimumab. Some clones in this sample may be carry-over from other donors' samples. DNA for the CDR3: TGCGCCAGCAGCTTGAGTATTGCCAGGGGTGAAAAACTGTTTTTT. This gives the protein CASSLSIARGEKLFF.